This entry lists 30 T cell receptor beta chains sequenced from one sample in a study of T cell responses to AZD1222 COVID-19 vaccine. This table comes from immunoSEQ multiplex PCR, and its TCRdb copy is limited to in-frame clones, with some not included. The repertoire consists of 98,000 or so clones, with around 91% occurring once and the leading ten covering roughly a sixth. Source: peripheral blood, taken on day 0 of AZD1222 vaccination. Source of these receptors: an adult in good health.

The chain employs TRBV13 and TRBJ2-2; tentatively, D is TRBD2 (5 bases). The CDR3 is made up of 15 amino acids. Germline V CDR1 and CDR2: PRHDT, FYEKMQ (reference sequence). Trimming stripped 6 bases from V and 2 bases from J, with 13 bases between. CDR3 sequence: CASSKLLDNTGELFF. The CDR3 DNA follows: TGTGCCAGCAGTAAGCTACTAGATAACACCGGGGAGCTGTTTTTT.

The chain combines TRBV5-5 with TRBJ2-5; no firm D call. The CDR3 totals 17 residues. Per germline, CDR1 SGHKS and CDR2 YYEKEE (reference sequence). Trimming left V 5 bases short and J 1 base short, with 21 bases between. For the CDR3, the DNA is TGTGCCAGCAGTTTGTACAAATCCGAAGCCCTCCAAGAGACCCAGTACTTC. Residues: CASSLYKSEALQETQYF. The variable domain in full, completed from reference TRBV5-5 and TRBJ2-5, reads DAGVTQSPTHLIKTRGQQVTLRCSPISGHKSVSWYQQVLGQGPQFIFQYYEKEERGRGNFPDRFSARQFPNYSSELNVNALLLGDSALYLCASSLYKSEALQETQYFGPGTRLLVL.

The chain has TRBV29-1 and TRBJ1-5; D possibly corresponds to TRBD1 (6 bases). CDR1 is SQVTM, CDR2 ANQGSEA, per germline. The CDR3 loop spans 11 amino acids. This CDR3 is CDRTVRQPQHF. The CDR3 DNA sequence: TGCGATCGGACAGTCCGTCAGCCCCAGCATTTT.

This chain uses TRBV29-1 with TRBJ1-2; D might be TRBD1 (5 bases). There are 13 residues in the CDR3. Trimming cost V 7 bases and J 7 bases, with 19 bases left between them. The germline V gene encodes CDR1 SQVTM and CDR2 ANQGSEA. The CDR3 here is CSAYTTDPLGYTF. As DNA, the CDR3 is TGCAGCGCTTATACGACAGATCCGCTTGGCTACACCTTC.

This chain uses TRBV3-1 (or the pseudogene TRBV3-2) with TRBJ2-7; no reliable D call. The CDR3 covers 15 residues. The V and J ends lost 4 bases and 0 bases respectively, with 13 bases between them. Per the germline V gene, CDR1 is LGHDT and CDR2 is YNNKEL (reference sequence). CDR3 protein: CASSRYSDSSYEQYF. The DNA of the CDR3 is TGTGCCAGCAGCCGATATTCTGATAGCTCCTACGAGCAGTACTTC.

This chain joins TRBV14 and TRBJ2-2; 10 bases match TRBD1. Looked up from germline, CDR1 is SGHDN and CDR2 is FVKESK. The CDR3 loop spans 15 amino acids. With 7 bases clipped from V and 3 bases from J, the junction kept 5 bases outside the gene matches. The CDR3 DNA reads TGTGCCAGCAACCTGGGACAGGGGCACACCGGGGAGCTGTTTTTT. Residues: CASNLGQGHTGELFF.

The chain has TRBV12-3 or TRBV12-4 and TRBJ1-5, with D uncertain. The CDR3 totals 11 residues. Between the trimmed V and J ends, which lost 3 bases and 6 bases, there was a span of 3 bases. The CDR3: CASSLGQPQHF. CDR3 sequence (DNA): TGTGCCAGCAGTTTGGGTCAGCCCCAGCATTTT.

This clone was seen a single time. This chain connects TRBV19 to TRBJ1-3; D ambiguous. With 4 bases removed from V and 4 bases from J, the gap between germline ends came to 14 bases. The V gene's germline CDR1 is LNHDA and CDR2 SQIVND (reference sequence). The CDR3 consists of 15 residues. CDR3 nucleotide sequence: TGTGCCAGTAGTACTTGGCAGGAGGCCGGAAACACCATATATTTT. The encoded protein is CASSTWQEAGNTIYF.

This chain uses TRBV3-1 (or the pseudogene TRBV3-2) with TRBJ2-7; D is unresolved. This CDR3 comprises 13 residues. V lost 1 base and J lost 2, with 6 bases in between. The germline gives CDR1 LGHDT, CDR2 YNNKEL (reference sequence). The CDR3 protein is CASSQVVTYEQYF. The DNA for the CDR3 is TGTGCCAGCAGCCAAGTAGTTACCTACGAGCAGTACTTC.

The rearrangement joins TRBV9 to TRBJ2-5; tentatively, D is TRBD1 or TRBD2 (5 bases each). Germline CDR1 and CDR2: SGDLS and YYNGEE. Trimming left V 0 bases short and J 2 bases short, with 11 bases between. This CDR3 has 15 residues. This CDR3 reads CASSVAGARQETQYF. CDR3 DNA: TGTGCCAGCAGCGTAGCCGGGGCGCGTCAAGAGACCCAGTACTTC.

J is TRBJ2-7 and V is TRBV7-8, with a tentative D call TRBD1 (5 bases). The CDR3 loop spans 16 amino acids. Germline CDR1 SGHVS, CDR2 FQNEAQ. Trimming took 5 bases from V and 0 from J, leaving 17 bases between them. The CDR3 bases are TGTGCCAGCAGCAGCCAGACAGCCCATAGCTCCTACGAGCAGTACTTC. As protein: CASSSQTAHSSYEQYF.

The chain is built from TRBV11-2 and TRBJ2-7; no reliable D call. Germline-derived CDR1 and CDR2 are SGHAT and FQNNGV. CDR3 length: 12 amino acids. V lost 5 bases and J lost 3, with 8 bases in between. The CDR3, as DNA: TGTGCCAGCAGCCCAACCTACTACGAGCAGTACTTC. Its protein is CASSPTYYEQYF.

V is TRBV4-1 and J is TRBJ1-2; 7 bases align to TRBD1. J lost 11 bases, V lost 5 bases, and 17 bases had no gene match. The germline CDR1 and CDR2 sequences are MGHRA and YSYEKL. This CDR3 is built from 15 residues. The CDR3, as DNA: TGCGCCAGCAGCGAACGGGACAGTCCGGGAGTAAATTACACCTTC. Its translation is CASSERDSPGVNYTF.

The V call is TRBV12-3 or TRBV12-4, the J call TRBJ2-1; D not resolved. This CDR3 contains 13 residues. V was trimmed by 3 bases and J by 6 bases, leaving 9 bases between them. The CDR3 is CASSFYLGNEQFF. The DNA of the CDR3 is TGTGCCAGCAGTTTCTACCTAGGCAATGAGCAGTTCTTC.

The rearrangement links TRBV30 to TRBJ1-1; D is perhaps TRBD1 (5 bases). CDR1 GTSNPN and CDR2 SVGIG come from the germline V gene (reference sequence). The V end lost 0 bases, the J end lost 3 bases, and 11 bases lay between the germline ends. This CDR3 region has 14 residues. CDR3 DNA sequence: TGTGCCTGGAGTGTAACGGGGGGATACACTGAAGCTTTCTTT. It codes for CAWSVTGGYTEAFF.

The chain links TRBV7-6 to TRBJ2-7; 9 positions match TRBD1. The CDR3 covers 14 residues. CDR1 and CDR2 (germline): SGHVS, FNYEAQ. J was trimmed by 7 bases and V by 5 bases; bases with no gene match: 9. The CDR3 nucleotides are TGTGCCAGCAGCCTTCTACAGGGGGCGCTTGAGCAGTACTTC. Residues: CASSLLQGALEQYF.

As to this clone: The junction departs from germline at one end; a sequencing error may be responsible. V gene TRBV2 combines with J gene TRBJ1-5; no clear D gene. Germline V gene sequence: CDR1 SNHLY, CDR2 FYNNEI. CDR3 size: 19 residues. Here the CDR3 reads CASCEEDWSWGYSNQPQHF. As DNA, the CDR3 is TGTGCCAGCTGTGAAGAGGACTGGTCTTGGGGTTATAGCAATCAGCCCCAGCATTTT.

The genes are TRBV5-6 and TRBJ1-1, with 8 bases aligning to TRBD1. V trimming: 4 bases; J trimming: 7 bases; junction bases outside the gene matches: 3. Germline V gene lookup returns CDR1 SGHDT and CDR2 YYEEEE. The CDR3 is made up of 12 amino acids. The CDR3 reads CASSVGTGEAFF. CDR3 DNA: TGTGCCAGCAGCGTCGGGACAGGTGAAGCTTTCTTT. The whole variable domain, filled in from reference TRBV5-6 and TRBJ1-1, reads DAGVTQSPTHLIKTRGQQVTLRCSPKSGHDTVSWYQQALGQGPQFIFQYYEEEERQRGNFPDRFSGHQFPNYSSELNVNALLLGDSALYLCASSVGTGEAFFGQGTRLTVV.

This chain joins TRBV7-3 and TRBJ2-2; perhaps TRBD2 as D (7 bases). CDR3 length: 17 amino acids. V was trimmed by 5 bases and J by 4 bases, leaving 20 bases between them. Germline-derived CDR1 and CDR2 are SGHTA and FQGTGA. The CDR3 DNA is TGTGCCAGCAGCCGGACTAGTGGGGGGGCCGGCACCGGGGAGCTGTTTTTT. Encoded protein: CASSRTSGGAGTGELFF.

This clone was observed a few times. As the CDR3 is not closed by the conserved phenylalanine or tryptophan, this likely results from a read error. CDR3 in DNA: TGTGCCAGCAGCAGGGGACAGCCTAATTCACCCCTCCACCTT. It codes for CASSRGQPNSPLHL. J is TRBJ1-6 and V is TRBV9; TRBD1 agrees at 7 bases. Looked up from germline, CDR1 is SGDLS and CDR2 is YYNGEE. CDR3 length: 14 amino acids. Losses at the gene ends were 4 bases for V and 6 bases for J; bases not matched to a gene: 4.

The V and J genes are TRBV19 and TRBJ2-1; 10 positions agree with TRBD1. J gave up 3 bases and V 3 bases, and 5 bases lay outside the gene matches. CDR3 length: 16 residues. Germline values: CDR1 LNHDA, CDR2 SQIVND (reference sequence). The CDR3 loop is CASSIVTGGVYNEQFF. The CDR3 bases are TGTGCCAGTAGTATTGTGACAGGGGGCGTCTACAATGAGCAGTTCTTC. The full variable domain, rest sourced from reference TRBV19 and TRBJ2-1, is DGGITQSPKYLFRKEGQNVTLSCEQNLNHDAMYWYRQDPGQGLRLIYYSQIVNDFQKGDIAEGYSVSREKKESFPLTVTSAQKNPTAFYLCASSIVTGGVYNEQFFGPGTRLTVL.

V is TRBV2 and J is TRBJ2-1, with 13 nucleotides matching TRBD2. The V gene end was trimmed by 5 bases and the J gene end by 6 bases; junction bases not matched to a gene: 4. Germline CDR1 is SNHLY and CDR2 is FYNNEI. The CDR3 contains 15 residues. The CDR3 nucleotides read TGTGCCAGCAGTCGACTAGCGGGGGGCCCCAATGAGCAGTTCTTC. Translated, it gives CASSRLAGGPNEQFF.

The rearrangement links TRBV5-1 to TRBJ2-5; TRBD1 might be the D (5 bases). Germline V gene sequence: CDR1 SGHRS, CDR2 YFSETQ. Trimming removed 0 bases from V and 2 bases from J, with 8 bases in between. This CDR3 comprises 14 residues. CDR3: CASSLGSGQETQYF. CDR3 DNA: TGCGCCAGCAGCTTGGGTTCAGGGCAAGAGACCCAGTACTTC.

The chain is built from TRBV20-1 and TRBJ1-2, with D tentatively TRBD1 (6 bases). CDR3 length equals 12 residues. Between the trimmed V and J ends, which lost 3 bases and 3 bases, there was a span of 8 bases. CDR1 DFQATT and CDR2 SNEGSKA come from the germline V gene (reference sequence). In DNA form, the CDR3 reads TGCAGTGCTAGTTACAGGGACTATGGCTACACCTTC. Protein sequence: CSASYRDYGYTF.

V and J are TRBV29-1 and TRBJ1-2; 8 positions agree with TRBD1. Germline assignment: CDR1 SQVTM and CDR2 ANQGSEA. The CDR3 contains 13 residues. V lost 7 bases to trimming and J lost 0 bases; unmatched junction nucleotides: 4. The CDR3: CSAPDRANYGYTF. The CDR3 region has the DNA TGCAGCGCCCCGGACAGGGCTAACTATGGCTACACCTTC.

The chain couples TRBV30 to TRBJ2-5, with D perhaps matching TRBD1 (5 bases). This CDR3 has 14 amino acids. Germline values: CDR1 GTSNPN, CDR2 SVGIG (reference sequence). Trimming left V 2 bases short and J 3 bases short, with 13 bases between. CDR3 region: CAWSSPGNEETQYF. CDR3 nucleotides: TGTGCCTGGAGTTCCCCAGGGAACGAAGAGACCCAGTACTTC.

In this sample, this clone turned up once. V and J are TRBV4-1 and TRBJ2-2, with D possibly TRBD1 on 5 matching bases. The germline V and J ends were trimmed by 0 bases and 3 bases, with 11 bases remaining between them. This CDR3 has 16 amino acids. Germline CDR1 is MGHRA and CDR2 is YSYEKL. The CDR3 here is CASSQEWGQDTGELFF. The DNA for the CDR3 is TGCGCCAGCAGCCAAGAATGGGGCCAGGACACCGGGGAGCTGTTTTTT.

The V and J genes are TRBV19 and TRBJ1-1, with TRBD1 identical over 8 bases. The V gene's germline CDR1 is LNHDA and CDR2 SQIVND (reference sequence). The J segment lost 6 bases and the V segment lost 7 bases, leaving 25 bases of the junction unmatched. The CDR3 consists of 19 residues. In nucleotides, the CDR3 is TGTGCCAGTACCCTATTGGGAAGGACAGGGAAGTCACCGGGGGCTGAAGCTTTCTTT. Residues: CASTLLGRTGKSPGAEAFF.

The chain joins TRBV7-6 to TRBJ1-1; TRBD1 agrees at 8 bases. This CDR3 is built from 13 residues. After removal of 5 bases from V and 3 bases from J, the junction contained 2 bases not matched to a gene. CDR1 is SGHVS and CDR2 is FNYEAQ in the germline V gene. DNA for the CDR3: TGTGCCAGCAGCAGACAGGGGTACACTGAAGCTTTCTTT. The encoded protein is CASSRQGYTEAFF.

V is TRBV9 and J is TRBJ1-4; 7 positions agree with TRBD1. V shed 3 bases, J shed 3 bases, and the junction held 5 bases outside the gene matches. The CDR3 is made up of 15 amino acids. In germline, CDR1 is SGDLS, CDR2 YYNGEE. This CDR3 is CASSEQGSSNEKLFF. The CDR3 nucleotides are TGTGCCAGCAGCGAACAGGGGTCGTCTAATGAAAAACTGTTTTTT.